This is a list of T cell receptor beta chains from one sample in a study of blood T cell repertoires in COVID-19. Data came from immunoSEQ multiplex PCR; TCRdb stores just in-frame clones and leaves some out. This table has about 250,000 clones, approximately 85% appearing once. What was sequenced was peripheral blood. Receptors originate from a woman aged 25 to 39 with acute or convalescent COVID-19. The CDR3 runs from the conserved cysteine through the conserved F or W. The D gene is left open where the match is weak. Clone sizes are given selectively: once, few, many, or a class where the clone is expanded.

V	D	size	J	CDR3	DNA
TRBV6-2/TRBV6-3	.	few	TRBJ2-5	CASSDGGRGETQYF	TGTGCCAGCAGTGATGGGGGAAGGGGGGAGACCCAGTACTTC
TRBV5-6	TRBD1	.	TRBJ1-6	CASAILSGQGYSPLHF	TGTGCCAGCGCAATACTTTCGGGACAGGGCTATTCACCCCTCCACTTT
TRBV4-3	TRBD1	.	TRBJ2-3	CASSPGAQGAPTDTQYF	TGCGCCAGCAGCCCAGGGGCACAGGGGGCCCCCACAGATACGCAGTATTTT
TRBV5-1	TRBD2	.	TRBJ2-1	CASGRSGSRNNEQFF	TGCGCCAGCGGCCGGAGCGGGAGTAGGAACAATGAGCAGTTCTTC
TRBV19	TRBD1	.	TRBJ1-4	CASSETGQVLGKLFF	TGTGCCAGTAGTGAGACGGGACAGGTATTAGGAAAACTGTTTTTT
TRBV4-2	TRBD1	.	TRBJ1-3	CASSPAGTGSRSGNTIYF	TGTGCCAGCAGCCCTGCCGGGACAGGGTCTAGATCTGGAAACACCATATATTTT
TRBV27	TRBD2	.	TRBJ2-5	CASSIAGEETQYF	TGTGCCAGCAGCATAGCGGGAGAGGAGACCCAGTACTTC
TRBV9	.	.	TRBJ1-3	CASSPRALRAGNTIYF	TGTGCCAGCAGCCCTAGGGCCCTCAGGGCTGGAAACACCATATATTTT
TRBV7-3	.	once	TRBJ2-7	CASSFDRSYEQYF	TGTGCCAGCAGCTTCGACAGATCCTACGAGCAGTACTTC
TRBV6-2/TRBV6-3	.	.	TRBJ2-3	CASSLSRQGGDTQYF	TGTGCCAGCAGTTTGAGTCGGCAGGGGGGAGATACGCAGTATTTT
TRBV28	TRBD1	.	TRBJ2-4	CAITSPGTGENIQYF	TGTGCCATCACCTCCCCGGGGACAGGGGAAAACATTCAGTACTTC
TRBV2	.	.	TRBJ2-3	CASSYLPDTQYF	TGTGCCAGCAGCTACCTCCCAGATACGCAGTATTTT
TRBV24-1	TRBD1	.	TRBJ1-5	CATSDPGTGKGSNQPQHF	TGTGCCACCAGTGATCCCGGGACAGGGAAAGGGAGCAATCAGCCCCAGCATTTT
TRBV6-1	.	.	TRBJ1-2	CASSEVVYGYTF	TGTGCCAGCAGTGAAGTCGTCTATGGCTACACCTTC
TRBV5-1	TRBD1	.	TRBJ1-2	CASTPDRGRGYTF	TGCGCCAGCACCCCGGACAGGGGAAGGGGCTACACCTTC
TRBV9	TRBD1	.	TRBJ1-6	CASSVGVERQGTNSPLHF	TGTGCCAGCAGCGTAGGGGTTGAAAGACAGGGCACCAATTCACCCCTCCACTTT
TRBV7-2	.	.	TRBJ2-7	CASSLPQGSGSFAYEQYF	TGTGCCAGCAGCTTACCTCAGGGTAGCGGATCGTTTGCCTACGAGCAGTACTTC
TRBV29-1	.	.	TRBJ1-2	CSVEVEGYGYTF	TGCAGCGTTGAGGTGGAGGGGTATGGCTACACCTTC
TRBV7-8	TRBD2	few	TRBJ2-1	CASSLGTSGGPSFF	TGTGCCAGCAGCTTAGGGACTAGCGGGGGGCCCTCGTTCTTC
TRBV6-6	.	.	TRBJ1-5	CASSYGATVSNQPQHF	TGTGCCAGCAGTTACGGGGCAACTGTAAGCAATCAGCCCCAGCATTTT
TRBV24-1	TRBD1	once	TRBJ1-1	CATTETGGTEAFF	TGTGCCACCACCGAGACAGGGGGCACTGAAGCTTTCTTT
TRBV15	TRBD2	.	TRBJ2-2	CATSLNRLAGRTGELFF	TGTGCCACCAGCCTCAACCGGCTAGCGGGGAGGACCGGGGAGCTGTTTTTT
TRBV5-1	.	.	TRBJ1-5	CARTAVLGSNQPQHF	TGCGCCCGGACAGCCGTTTTAGGTAGCAATCAGCCCCAGCATTTT